This entry lists 15 T cell receptor beta chains sequenced from one sample in a study of T and B cells in COVID-19 patients. BIOMED2 TRB-A/B primer pools were used in multiplex TRB PCR. TCRdb used MiXCR to reprocess the multiplex PCR reads, holding one entry per CDR3 protein. The top ten hold 53% of the sample, which has about 8,900 distinct CDR3 sequences, 30% to 45% seen once. From blood, about 230-500 ng of genomic DNA served as TRB template. The sample taken for sequencing was blood. These receptors came from a human donor with active COVID-19.

In its sample, this clonotype was seen once. The chain is built from TRBV6-5 and TRBJ1-5; possible D gene TRBD1, 5 bases. The CDR3 runs to 14 residues. Per germline, CDR1 MNHEY and CDR2 SVGAGI. V was pared by 4 bases and J by 5 bases, with 12 bases between. The CDR3 DNA sequence: TGTGCCAGCAGTTTATTCGCGGGGGATCAGCCCCAGCATTTT. Translating it yields CASSLFAGDQPQHF.

The rearrangement uses TRBV6-5 and TRBJ1-1; D uncertain. This CDR3 comprises 12 residues. Per the germline V gene, CDR1 is MNHEY and CDR2 is SVGAGI. Between the trimmed V and J ends, which lost 7 bases and 5 bases, there was a span of 11 bases. This chain's CDR3 is CASKGRQTEAFF. The CDR3 DNA follows: TGTGCCAGCAAAGGCAGACAAACTGAAGCTTTCTTT.

This clonotype has more than one count but fewer than ten. The chain has TRBV29-1 and TRBJ1-1; D is unclear. The CDR3 totals 13 residues. Looked up from germline, CDR1 is SQVTM and CDR2 is ANQGSEA. V lost 7 bases to trimming and J lost 3 bases, with 15 bases between them. CDR3 sequence reads: CSAAAGVDTEAFF. The CDR3 region has the DNA TGCAGCGCTGCCGCGGGAGTAGACACTGAAGCTTTCTTT.

A few counts support this clonotype. The chain combines TRBV19 with TRBJ2-3, with 10 bases matching TRBD1. The CDR3 spans 15 residues. The V segment lost 5 bases and the J segment 4 bases; nucleotides outside the gene matches: 6. CDR1 is LNHDA, CDR2 SQIVND, per germline (reference sequence). The CDR3 here is CASSGGGTGADTQYF. DNA for the CDR3: TGTGCCAGTAGTGGGGGGGGGACAGGGGCAGATACGCAGTATTTT.

This clonotype is medium-sized within its sample. The chain carries TRBV11-1 and TRBJ2-2; D not resolved. This CDR3 region has 14 residues. Trimming removed 3 bases from V and 5 bases from J, with 10 bases in between. Looked up from germline, CDR1 is SGHAT and CDR2 is FQDESV (reference sequence). CDR3 coding DNA: TGTGCCAGCAGCTTTTGGGGTGGGACCGGGGAGCTGTTTTTT. Protein: CASSFWGGTGELFF.

This chain links TRBV5-6 with TRBJ2-1, with a possible D match to TRBD2 (6 bases). Between the trimmed V and J ends, which lost 6 bases and 6 bases, there was a span of 28 bases. The CDR3 has 18 residues. Per the germline V gene, CDR1 is SGHDT and CDR2 is YYEEEE. Here the CDR3 reads CASTGKEEGLKLINEQFF. CDR3 in DNA: TGTGCCAGCACCGGTAAGGAGGAGGGCCTCAAGCTTATCAATGAGCAGTTCTTC.

In its sample, this clonotype ranks as medium-sized. The V gene is TRBV11-3, the J gene TRBJ2-3; perhaps TRBD2 as D (6 bases). The V gene's germline CDR1 is SGHNT and CDR2 YENEEA. This CDR3 comprises 20 residues. V gave up 4 bases and J gave up 0 bases, with 26 bases separating them. CDR3 protein: CASSSFWSNGRGESTDTQYF. The CDR3 DNA follows: TGTGCCAGCAGCTCCTTTTGGTCTAACGGGAGAGGGGAAAGCACAGATACGCAGTATTTT.

This clonotype ranks as medium-sized. The chain's CDR3 is CASRPGPGGYTF. DNA of the CDR3: TGTGCCAGTAGGCCGGGCCCCGGAGGCTACACCTTC. This chain connects TRBV19 to TRBJ1-2; D is undetermined. Germline V CDR1 and CDR2: LNHDA, SQIVND (reference sequence). The germline V and J ends were trimmed by 6 bases and 8 bases, with 13 bases remaining between them. This CDR3 comprises 12 residues.

This chain uses TRBV18 with TRBJ2-5, with 9 bases identical to TRBD2. CDR1 and CDR2 from the germline V gene are KGHSH and LQKENI. The CDR3 contains 14 residues. Trimming took 4 bases from V and 4 from J; bases not matched to a gene: 4. CDR3 sequence: CASSQPSGVETQYF. Here the CDR3 DNA reads TGTGCCAGCTCACAACCTAGCGGGGTAGAGACCCAGTACTTC.

The chain combines TRBV5-1 with TRBJ2-1; 8 bases line up with TRBD1. The CDR3 is 15 residues long. Germline V gene lookup returns CDR1 SGHRS and CDR2 YFSETQ. V shed 1 base, J shed 3 bases, and the junction held 3 bases outside the gene matches. Written as DNA, the CDR3 is TGCGCCAGCAGCTTGAGTACAGGGGGCTACAATGAGCAGTTCTTC. The encoded protein is CASSLSTGGYNEQFF.

The chain combines TRBV5-4 with TRBJ2-5, with 14 bases that match TRBD2. The trim removed 0 bases at V and 7 bases at J, leaving 5 bases unmatched. The V gene's germline CDR1 is SGHNT and CDR2 YYREEE (reference sequence). This CDR3 comprises 16 residues. The CDR3 nucleotides are TGTGCCAGCAGCTTGGGGGGGACTAGCGGGAGAGGGACCCAGTACTTC. Protein: CASSLGGTSGRGTQYF.

This clonotype was observed a few times. The chain recombines TRBV27 with TRBJ2-7; no clear D. The CDR3 totals 12 residues. Germline CDR1 is MNHEY and CDR2 is SMNVEV (reference sequence). V was clipped by 2 bases and J by 3 bases, with 5 bases between them. The CDR3 DNA reads as TGTGCCAGCAGTTTAACGGGCTACGAGCAGTACTTC. It codes for CASSLTGYEQYF.

The chain uses TRBV20-1 and TRBJ1-6; 8 bases line up with TRBD1. The germline CDR1 and CDR2 sequences are DFQATT and SNEGSKA (reference sequence). Trimming at V came to 0 bases and at J to 7 bases, leaving 8 bases not matched to a gene. This CDR3 is 16 amino acids long. The CDR3 reads CSARDNRAGGNSPLHF. DNA for the CDR3: TGCAGTGCTAGAGATAATAGGGCAGGGGGCAATTCACCCCTCCACTTT.

This clonotype ranks as medium-sized. J is TRBJ2-7 and V is TRBV11-3, with TRBD1 identical over 8 bases. Germline loops: CDR1 SGHNT, CDR2 YENEEA. The CDR3 runs 15 residues. Trimming cost V 0 bases and J 3 bases; bases outside gene matches: 4. The CDR3 sequence is CASSLEAGQVYEQYF. As DNA, the CDR3 is TGTGCCAGCAGCTTAGAGGCGGGACAGGTCTACGAGCAGTACTTC.

The V and J genes are TRBV6-5 and TRBJ2-5, with 9 positions matching TRBD2. The CDR3 totals 15 residues. The germline V gene encodes CDR1 MNHEY and CDR2 SVGAGI. The V and J ends lost 6 bases and 4 bases, in that order; junction bases with no gene match: 9. The CDR3, as DNA: TGTGCCAGCAGGCGGGAGCGGGAGGTTACAGAGACCCAGTACTTC. This codes for CASRREREVTETQYF.